Listed here are 8 T cell receptor beta chains from one sample, sequenced in a study of T cells in pancreatic ductal adenocarcinoma. No neoadjuvant therapy was given to the selected pancreatic ductal adenocarcinoma patients before their surgery. Method: immunoSEQ multiplex PCR; TCRdb's copy keeps in-frame clones and lacks some. The top ten hold roughly 18% of the sample, which has about 11,000 clones, 80% to 90% seen once. The sample taken for sequencing was PBMCs. Every receptor here comes from a human donor with pancreatic ductal adenocarcinoma.

The CDR3, as DNA: TGTGCCAGCAGTTACGAAGGACAGGGTAATCAGCCCCAGCATTTT. Translated: CASSYEGQGNQPQHF. The V and J genes are TRBV6-5 and TRBJ1-5, with 8 nucleotides matching TRBD1. Germline V lookup: CDR1 MNHEY, CDR2 SVGAGI. With V trimmed by 2 bases and J by 4 bases, 4 bases remained unmatched. CDR3 size: 15 residues.

The chain uses TRBV7-9 and TRBJ2-1; D perhaps matches TRBD1 (6 bases). The CDR3 runs to 14 residues. CDR1 is SEHNR, CDR2 FQNEAQ, per germline (reference sequence). V lost 3 bases and J lost 8, with 14 bases in between. In DNA form, the CDR3 reads TGTGCCAGCAGCTTCCGCGACAGGCGGGATGAGCAGTTCTTC. Translated, it gives CASSFRDRRDEQFF.

The genes are TRBV6-5 and TRBJ2-7, with D unresolved. The germline V and J ends were trimmed by 6 bases and 6 bases, with 12 bases remaining between them. The V gene's germline CDR1 is MNHEY and CDR2 SVGAGI. The CDR3 totals 12 residues. The CDR3 reads CASSRRGSEQYF. DNA for the CDR3: TGTGCCAGCAGCCGGAGAGGATCCGAGCAGTACTTC.

The chain's CDR3 is CASSDGGTDTEAFF. The CDR3 DNA reads TGTGCCAGCAGTGATGGGGGGACGGACACTGAAGCTTTCTTT. This sequence joins TRBV27 and TRBJ1-1; possibly TRBD1 for D (5 bases). Per germline, CDR1 MNHEY and CDR2 SMNVEV (reference sequence). The V end lost 5 bases, the J end lost 3 bases, and 13 bases lay between the germline ends. The CDR3 totals 14 residues.

The chain uses TRBV4-2 and TRBJ2-2, with D possibly being TRBD1 (6 bases). CDR3 length: 18 residues. CDR1 is LGHNA, CDR2 YNFKEQ, per germline. The V end lost 0 bases, the J end lost 2 bases, and 16 bases lay between the germline ends. The CDR3 nucleotides read TGTGCCAGCAGCCAAGATCGGTTAGGCAGGGGTAACACCGGGGAGCTGTTTTTT. Translation: CASSQDRLGRGNTGELFF.

CDR3 in amino acids: CASSSGRSYEQYF. Written as DNA, the CDR3 is TGTGCCAGTAGTTCGGGCCGCTCCTACGAGCAGTACTTC. The gene calls are TRBV19 and TRBJ2-7, with no clear D. Germline loops: CDR1 LNHDA, CDR2 SQIVND (reference sequence). Trimming took off 5 bases at V and 0 bases at J, with 8 bases between the two ends. The CDR3 has 13 residues.

The table lists this clone with a few counts. The gene calls are TRBV5-6 and TRBJ2-5; 8 nucleotides align to TRBD2. The CDR3 consists of 17 residues. With 0 bases clipped from V and 0 bases from J, the junction kept 7 bases outside the gene matches. Germline V CDR1 and CDR2: SGHDT, YYEEEE. CDR3 nucleotide sequence: TGTGCCAGCAGCTTGGGCTCCGGCGGGGGGTACCAAGAGACCCAGTACTTC. As protein: CASSLGSGGGYQETQYF.

The rearrangement joins TRBV10-2 to TRBJ1-5, with D unresolved. The germline CDR1 and CDR2 sequences are WSHSY and SAAADI. Trimming took 9 bases from V and 5 from J, leaving 14 bases between them. This CDR3 has 13 residues. The CDR3 sequence is CASAGLRDQPQHF. CDR3 DNA: TGCGCCAGTGCTGGTCTGAGGGATCAGCCCCAGCATTTT.